The source of this TCR beta chain is a study of T-cell reconstitution after alpha-beta-depleted transplantation in children. Study-level points and caveats: The origin of alpha-beta T cells about two months after transplant was reportedly several hundred expanded graft clones. Surviving recipient T cells and intrathymic progenitors accounted for some patients' high TCRbeta diversity at day 60. T-cell counts and diversity at one year post-transplant came mainly from newly produced T cells.

The CDR3 totals 15 residues. With 0 bases removed from V and 0 bases from J, the gap between germline ends came to 9 bases. Unique molecular identifiers were incorporated during preparation of the TCRbeta library. MiXCR, run by TCRdb on the PCR reads, gives a single entry per CDR3 protein. The data contain 700,000 to 850,000 distinct CDR3 sequences, less than 20% of them singletons. This clonotype occurred a few times. Its antigen remains unidentified. This receptor was identified in a male patient younger than 18 who had a stem cell transplant for acute lymphoblastic leukemia, so the T cells may come from the graft donor. The specimen was PBMCs, mostly from graft donor cells, collected 360 days after TCRalphabeta/CD19-depleted stem cell transplant. The rearrangement uses TRBV12-3 or TRBV12-4 and TRBJ2-7; D unclear. The CDR3 DNA reads as TGTGCCAGCAGTTTAGCAGGACCCCTCTCCTACGAGCAGTACTTC. It is translated as CASSLAGPLSYEQYF.